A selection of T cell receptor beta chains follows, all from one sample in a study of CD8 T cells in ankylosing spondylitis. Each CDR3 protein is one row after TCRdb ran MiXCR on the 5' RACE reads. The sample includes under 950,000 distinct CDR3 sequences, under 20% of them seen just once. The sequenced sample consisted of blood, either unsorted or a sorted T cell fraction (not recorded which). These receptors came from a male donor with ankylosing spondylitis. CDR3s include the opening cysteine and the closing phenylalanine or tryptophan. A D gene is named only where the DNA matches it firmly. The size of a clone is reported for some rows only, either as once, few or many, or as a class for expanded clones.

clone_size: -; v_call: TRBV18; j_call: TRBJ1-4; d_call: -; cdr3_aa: CASSLQGSTNEKLFF; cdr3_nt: TGTGCCAGCTCACTACAGGGATCCACTAATGAAAAACTGTTTTTT
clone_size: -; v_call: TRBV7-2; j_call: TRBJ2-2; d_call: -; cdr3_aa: CASSLEARTGELFF; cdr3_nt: TGTGCCAGCAGCTTAGAGGCCCGGACCGGGGAGCTGTTTTTT
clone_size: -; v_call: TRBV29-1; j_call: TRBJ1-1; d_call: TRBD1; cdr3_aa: CSVELGWDRGSEAFF; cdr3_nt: TGCAGCGTTGAATTAGGTTGGGACAGGGGCAGTGAAGCTTTCTTT
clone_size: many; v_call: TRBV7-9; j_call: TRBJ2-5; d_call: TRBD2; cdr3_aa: CASLGLVEESQYF; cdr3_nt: TGTGCCAGTCTTGGACTAGTTGAAGAGAGCCAGTACTTC
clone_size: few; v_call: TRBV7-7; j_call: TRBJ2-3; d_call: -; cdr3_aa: CASSPGTESTDTQYF; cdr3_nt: TGTGCCAGCAGCCCGGGGACGGAGAGCACAGATACGCAGTATTTT
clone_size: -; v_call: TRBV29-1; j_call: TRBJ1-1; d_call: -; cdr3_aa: CSVPSTVNTEAFF; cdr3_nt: TGCAGCGTTCCCTCGACGGTGAACACTGAAGCTTTCTTT
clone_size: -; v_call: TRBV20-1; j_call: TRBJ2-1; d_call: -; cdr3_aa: CSALRDGDYNEQFF; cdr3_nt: TGCAGTGCCCTCCGGGACGGGGACTACAATGAGCAGTTCTTC
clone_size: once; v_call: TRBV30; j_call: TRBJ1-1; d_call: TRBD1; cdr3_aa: CACPQRAGGAGATEAFF; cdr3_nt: TGTGCCTGTCCCCAGCGGGCAGGGGGCGCCGGGGCCACTGAAGCTTTCTTT
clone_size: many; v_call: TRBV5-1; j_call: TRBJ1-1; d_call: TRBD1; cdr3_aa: CASSLGTGAEAFF; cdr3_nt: TGCGCCAGCAGCCTTGGGACAGGCGCTGAAGCTTTCTTT
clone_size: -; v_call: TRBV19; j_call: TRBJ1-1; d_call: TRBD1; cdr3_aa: CASRRTGIATEAFF; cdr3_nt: TGTGCCAGTAGGAGGACAGGGATCGCCACTGAAGCTTTCTTT
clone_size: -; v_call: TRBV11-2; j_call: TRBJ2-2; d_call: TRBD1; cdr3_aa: CASSLHPVGTGDTGELFF; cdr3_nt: TGTGCCAGCAGCTTACATCCGGTAGGGACAGGGGACACCGGGGAGCTGTTTTTT
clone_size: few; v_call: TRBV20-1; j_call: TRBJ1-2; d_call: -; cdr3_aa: CSARVAGLTYGYTF; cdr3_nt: TGCAGTGCTAGAGTAGCAGGGCTCACCTATGGCTACACCTTC
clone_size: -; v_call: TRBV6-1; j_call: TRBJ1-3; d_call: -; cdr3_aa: CASSVGSDGNTIYF; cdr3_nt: TGTGCCAGCAGCGTGGGCAGCGACGGAAACACCATATATTTT
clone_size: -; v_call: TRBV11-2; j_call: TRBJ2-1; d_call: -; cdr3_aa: CASSPRSYSYNEQFF; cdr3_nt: TGTGCCAGCAGCCCGCGGAGCTACTCCTACAATGAGCAGTTCTTC
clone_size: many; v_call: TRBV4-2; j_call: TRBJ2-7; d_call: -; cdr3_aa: CASSQGDPLDEQYF; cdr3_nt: TGTGCCAGCAGCCAGGGGGATCCCCTGGATGAGCAGTACTTC
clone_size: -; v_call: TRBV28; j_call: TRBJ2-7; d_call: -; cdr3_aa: CASVGPFYEQYF; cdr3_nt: TGTGCCAGTGTCGGACCCTTCTACGAGCAGTACTTC
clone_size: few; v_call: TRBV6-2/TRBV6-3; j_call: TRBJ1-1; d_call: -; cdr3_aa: CASREGGGTTEAFF; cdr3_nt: TGTGCCAGTAGAGAGGGCGGGGGTACCACTGAAGCTTTCTTT
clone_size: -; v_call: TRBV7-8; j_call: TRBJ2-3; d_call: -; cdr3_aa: CASSLIGMGADTQYF; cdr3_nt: TGTGCCAGCAGCCTTATCGGAATGGGCGCAGATACGCAGTATTTT
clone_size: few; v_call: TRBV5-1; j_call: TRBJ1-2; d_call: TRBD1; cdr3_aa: CASTPGGQGAFRGYTF; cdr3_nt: TGCGCCAGCACCCCGGGCGGACAGGGGGCGTTTCGGGGCTACACCTTC
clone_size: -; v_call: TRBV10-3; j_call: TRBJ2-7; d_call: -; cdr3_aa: CAISAGQLNEQYF; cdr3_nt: TGTGCCATCAGTGCGGGCCAGCTCAACGAGCAGTACTTC
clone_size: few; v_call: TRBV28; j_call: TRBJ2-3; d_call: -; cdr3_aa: CASSSRTAPSTDTQYF; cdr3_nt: TGTGCCAGCAGTTCCAGGACGGCTCCTAGCACAGATACGCAGTATTTT
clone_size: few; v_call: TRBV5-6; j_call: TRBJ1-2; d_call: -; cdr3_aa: CASSFGHAQANYGYTF; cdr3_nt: TGTGCCAGCAGCTTCGGACACGCCCAAGCTAACTATGGCTACACCTTC
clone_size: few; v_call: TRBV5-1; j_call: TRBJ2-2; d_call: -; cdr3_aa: CASSLGVSGLSNTGELFF; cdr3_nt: TGCGCCAGCAGCTTGGGGGTTAGCGGCCTATCGAACACCGGGGAGCTGTTTTTT
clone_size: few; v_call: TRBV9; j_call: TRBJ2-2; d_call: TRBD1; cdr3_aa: CASSVEGQTRTGELFF; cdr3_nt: TGTGCCAGCAGCGTAGAGGGACAGACAAGAACCGGGGAGCTGTTTTTT
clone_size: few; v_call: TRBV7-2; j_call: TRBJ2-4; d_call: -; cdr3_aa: CASSSSVAKNIQYF; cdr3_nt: TGTGCCAGCAGCTCTAGCGTAGCCAAAAACATTCAGTACTTC
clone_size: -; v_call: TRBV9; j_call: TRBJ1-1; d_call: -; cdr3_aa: CASSVAPFRGGDTEAFF; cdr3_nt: TGTGCCAGCAGCGTCGCCCCTTTCCGGGGGGGGGACACTGAAGCTTTCTTT
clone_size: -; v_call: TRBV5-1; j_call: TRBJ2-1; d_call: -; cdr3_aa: CAGGAGGSYNEQFF; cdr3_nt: TGCGCCGGCGGAGCGGGCGGGTCCTACAATGAGCAGTTCTTC
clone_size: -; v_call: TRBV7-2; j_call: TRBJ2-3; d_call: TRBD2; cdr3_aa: CASSGRGGGTDTQYF; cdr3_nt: TGTGCCAGCAGCGGGCGGGGGGGCGGCACAGATACGCAGTATTTT
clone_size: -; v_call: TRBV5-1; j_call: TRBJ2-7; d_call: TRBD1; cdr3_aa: CASSGGQSPTYEQYF; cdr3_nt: TGCGCCAGCAGCGGGGGACAGAGTCCTACCTACGAGCAGTACTTC
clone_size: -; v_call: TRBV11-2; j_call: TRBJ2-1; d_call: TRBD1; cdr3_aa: CASSSGGGRQINEQFF; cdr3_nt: TGTGCCAGCAGCTCAGGGGGTGGCAGGCAAATCAATGAGCAGTTCTTC
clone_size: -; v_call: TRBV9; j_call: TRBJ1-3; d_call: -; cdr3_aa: CASSVEGTPSNTIYF; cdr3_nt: TGTGCCAGCAGCGTAGAGGGTACGCCCTCAAACACCATATATTTT
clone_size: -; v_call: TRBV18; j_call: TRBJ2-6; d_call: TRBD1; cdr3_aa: CASSPGGQGSAGANVLTF; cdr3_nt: TGTGCCAGCTCACCGGGTGGACAGGGGTCGGCTGGGGCCAACGTCCTGACTTTC
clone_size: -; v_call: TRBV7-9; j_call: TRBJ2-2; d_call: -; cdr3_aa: CASSPYGELFF; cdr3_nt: TGTGCCAGCAGCCCTTATGGGGAGCTGTTTTTT
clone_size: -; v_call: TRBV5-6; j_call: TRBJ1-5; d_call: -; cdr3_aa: CASTFRVLGNQPQHF; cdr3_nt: TGTGCCAGCACCTTTAGGGTATTGGGCAATCAGCCCCAGCATTTT
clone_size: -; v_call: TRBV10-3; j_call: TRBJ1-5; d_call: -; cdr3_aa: CAISAEISNQPQHF; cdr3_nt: TGTGCCATCAGTGCCGAGATTAGCAATCAGCCCCAGCATTTT
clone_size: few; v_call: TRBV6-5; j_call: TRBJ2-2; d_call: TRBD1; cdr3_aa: CASSLRDRGRGGELFF; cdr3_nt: TGTGCCAGCAGTTTACGGGACAGGGGGCGAGGCGGGGAGCTGTTTTTT
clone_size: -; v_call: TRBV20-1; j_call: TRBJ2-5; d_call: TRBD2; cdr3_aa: CSARDPNSGSRGETQYF; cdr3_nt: TGCAGTGCTAGAGATCCGAATAGCGGGAGTCGGGGAGAGACCCAGTACTTC
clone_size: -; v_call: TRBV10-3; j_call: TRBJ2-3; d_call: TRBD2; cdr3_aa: CAISQLAGGEDTQYF; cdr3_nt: TGTGCCATCAGCCAACTAGCGGGAGGGGAAGATACGCAGTATTTT
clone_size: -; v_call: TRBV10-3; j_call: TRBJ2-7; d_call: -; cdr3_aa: CAISDHRDEQYF; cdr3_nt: TGTGCCATCAGTGATCACAGGGACGAGCAGTACTTC
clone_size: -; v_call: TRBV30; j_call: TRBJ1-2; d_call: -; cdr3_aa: CAWSPNLVGGYTF; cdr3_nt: TGTGCCTGGAGTCCAAACTTAGTGGGGGGCTACACCTTC
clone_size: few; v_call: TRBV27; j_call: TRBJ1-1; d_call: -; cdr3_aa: CASRPRQNTEAFF; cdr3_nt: TGTGCCAGCAGACCCCGGCAAAACACTGAAGCTTTCTTT
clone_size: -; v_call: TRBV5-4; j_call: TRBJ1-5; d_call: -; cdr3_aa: CASSVWGGNQPQHF; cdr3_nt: TGTGCCAGCAGCGTCTGGGGAGGCAATCAGCCCCAGCATTTT
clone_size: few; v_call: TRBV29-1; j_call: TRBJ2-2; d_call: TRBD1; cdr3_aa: CSVGLPTGGRAGELFF; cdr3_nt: TGCAGCGTTGGCCTCCCGACAGGGGGCAGGGCCGGGGAGCTGTTTTTT
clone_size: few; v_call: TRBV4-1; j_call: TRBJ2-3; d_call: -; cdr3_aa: CASSQVGGDHQYTDTQYF; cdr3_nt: TGCGCCAGCAGCCAAGTGGGGGGAGATCATCAGTACACAGATACGCAGTATTTT
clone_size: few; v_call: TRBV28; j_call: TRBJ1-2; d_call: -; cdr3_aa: CASSLLGQLPRNYGYTF; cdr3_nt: TGTGCCAGCAGTTTACTGGGACAACTCCCGAGAAACTATGGCTACACCTTC
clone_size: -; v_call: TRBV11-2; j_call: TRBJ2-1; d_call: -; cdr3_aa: CASSSEGGPFYNEQFF; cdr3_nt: TGTGCCAGCAGCTCAGAGGGGGGGCCTTTTTACAATGAGCAGTTCTTC
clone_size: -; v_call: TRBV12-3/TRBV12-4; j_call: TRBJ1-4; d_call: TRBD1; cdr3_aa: CASRGDSEKLFF; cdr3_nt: TGTGCCAGCAGGGGGGACAGTGAAAAACTGTTTTTT
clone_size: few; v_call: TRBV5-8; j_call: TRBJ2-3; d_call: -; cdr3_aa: CASSFRGGPDTQYF; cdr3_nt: TGTGCCAGCAGCTTTAGGGGGGGCCCAGATACGCAGTATTTT
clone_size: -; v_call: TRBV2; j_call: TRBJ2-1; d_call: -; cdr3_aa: CASSENEQFF; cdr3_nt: TGTGCCAGCAGTGAAAATGAGCAGTTCTTC
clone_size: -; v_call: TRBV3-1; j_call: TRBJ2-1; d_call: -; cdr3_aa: CASSSDMRWPEQFF; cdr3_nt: TGTGCCAGCAGCAGCGACATGCGATGGCCTGAGCAGTTCTTC
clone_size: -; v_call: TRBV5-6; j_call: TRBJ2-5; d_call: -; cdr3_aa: CASSLPAHGAETQYF; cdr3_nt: TGTGCCAGCAGCTTGCCCGCTCATGGGGCAGAGACCCAGTACTTC